The 19 T cell receptor beta chains listed next were all sequenced from one sample in a study of shared clonotypes between healthy human individuals. Naive CD8 cells, CD45RO-negative and positively selected for CCR7, excluded terminally differentiated effector memory CD45RA+ cells. Generated by immunoSEQ multiplex PCR, the TCRdb table keeps only in-frame clones and is missing some. The sample includes around 1,900,000 clones, approximately 92% of them seen just once. The sequenced sample consisted of naive CD8+ T cells from PBMCs. The receptors were sampled from a man aged 18-30 years in good health. Some clones in this sample may be carry-over from other donors' samples.

J is TRBJ2-7 and V is TRBV29-1, with 7 bases lining up with TRBD1. Germline loops: CDR1 SQVTM, CDR2 ANQGSEA. V shed 0 bases, J shed 4 bases, and the junction held 15 bases outside the gene matches. The CDR3 is 17 amino acids. The chain's CDR3 is CSVEDHNRVRGLYEQYF. The DNA for the CDR3 is TGCAGCGTTGAAGATCACAACAGGGTCAGGGGGTTGTACGAGCAGTACTTC.

The J gene is TRBJ2-2, the V gene TRBV4-1, with TRBD2 identical over 7 bases. Trimming removed 1 base from V and 6 bases from J; junction bases left unmatched: 8. The V gene's germline CDR1 is MGHRA and CDR2 YSYEKL. The CDR3 totals 16 residues. The CDR3 here is CASSQVEGGPAGELFF. The CDR3 bases are TGCGCCAGCAGCCAAGTGGAGGGAGGGCCGGCCGGGGAGCTGTTTTTT.

This chain uses TRBV28 with TRBJ2-3; possibly TRBD2 for D (5 bases). Germline values: CDR1 MDHEN, CDR2 SYDVKM. This CDR3 is 16 amino acids long. V gave up 6 bases and J gave up 1 base, with 17 bases separating them. The CDR3 is CASSTFTRGRTDTQYF. The DNA of the CDR3 is TGTGCCAGCAGCACTTTCACCAGAGGGCGCACAGATACGCAGTATTTT. Full variable domain (rest looked up from reference TRBV28 and TRBJ2-3): DVKVTQSSRYLVKRTGEKVFLECVQDMDHENMFWYRQDPGLGLRLIYFSYDVKMKEKGDIPEGYSVSREKKERFSLILESASTNQTSMYLCASSTFTRGRTDTQYFGPGTRLTVL.

The rearrangement links TRBV7-9 to TRBJ2-5; possible D gene TRBD2, 6 bases. V lost 2 bases, J lost 5 bases, and 12 bases lay in between. The CDR3 length is 14 residues. Germline V lookup: CDR1 SEHNR, CDR2 FQNEAQ (reference sequence). DNA of the CDR3: TGTGCCAGCAGCTTATGGGGGGTTGCGGAGACCCAGTACTTC. This encodes CASSLWGVAETQYF.

This rearrangement joins TRBV4-2 to TRBJ2-7; D gene uncertain. Germline loops: CDR1 LGHNA, CDR2 YNFKEQ. The CDR3 covers 16 residues. V was clipped by 0 bases and J by 6 bases, with 18 bases between them. CDR3 sequence: CASSQDERPPHSEQYF. The CDR3 nucleotides are TGTGCCAGCAGCCAAGATGAGCGACCACCCCACTCCGAGCAGTACTTC.

The chain recombines TRBV15 with TRBJ1-5; 9 nucleotides line up with TRBD1. J was trimmed by 7 bases and V by 1 base; bases with no gene match: 5. The germline gives CDR1 LNHNV, CDR2 YYDKDF (reference sequence). This CDR3 is 15 amino acids long. CDR3: CATSRGGTGKQPQHF. In DNA form, the CDR3 reads TGTGCCACCAGCAGAGGTGGGACAGGGAAACAGCCCCAGCATTTT. The variable domain in full, completed from reference TRBV15 and TRBJ1-5, reads DAMVIQNPRYQVTQFGKPVTLSCSQTLNHNVMYWYQQKSSQAPKLLFHYYDKDFNNEADTPDNFQSRRPNTSFCFLDIRSPGLGDTAMYLCATSRGGTGKQPQHFGDGTRLSIL.

To note about this clone: This CDR3 is also generated by other DNA sequences in the sample. The chain couples TRBV27 to TRBJ1-1; 9 bases match TRBD1. CDR1 is MNHEY, CDR2 SMNVEV, per germline (reference sequence). The CDR3 has 14 residues. V dropped 5 bases and J dropped 3; count of bases not matched to a gene: 4. The CDR3 loop reads CASSPGQGYTEAFF. The DNA for the CDR3 is TGTGCCAGCAGTCCGGGACAGGGCTACACTGAAGCTTTCTTT.

Concerning this clone itself: Other nucleotide sequences in the sample specify the same CDR3. V is TRBV30 and J is TRBJ2-3; TRBD2 might be the D (6 bases). V gave up 2 bases and J gave up 2 bases, with 11 bases separating them. The CDR3 is 14 amino acids. Germline V CDR1 and CDR2: GTSNPN, SVGIG (reference sequence). Written as DNA, the CDR3 is TGTGCCTGGAGTCCTGCGGGGCTCACAGATACGCAGTATTTT. Protein product: CAWSPAGLTDTQYF.

In regard to this clone: In the same sample, other DNA sequences code for this CDR3. V gene TRBV4-1 combines with J gene TRBJ2-2; maybe TRBD1 (5 bases). This CDR3 region has 14 residues. Trimming shortened V by 3 bases and J by 2 bases, and 7 bases separated the two germline ends. The germline V gene encodes CDR1 MGHRA and CDR2 YSYEKL. CDR3 sequence: CASSQGRNTGELFF. The DNA for the CDR3 is TGCGCCAGCAGCCAGGGGCGAAACACCGGGGAGCTGTTTTTT.

The chain combines TRBV19 with TRBJ2-5, with 13 bases identical to TRBD2. CDR3 length equals 19 residues. The germline V gene has CDR1 LNHDA and CDR2 SQIVND (reference sequence). Germline trimming cut 3 bases from V and 4 bases from J; bases unmatched to any gene: 14. CDR3 bases: TGTGCCAGTAGTATTCCCCCGACTAGCGGGAGGCCCTACCGAGAGACCCAGTACTTC. Residues: CASSIPPTSGRPYRETQYF.

CDR3 sequence: CASSIVADTPTGEQYF. The CDR3 region has the DNA TGTGCCAGTAGTATAGTAGCGGATACCCCAACGGGAGAGCAGTACTTC. The J gene is TRBJ2-7, the V gene TRBV19; D might be TRBD2 (6 bases). Germline V gene lookup returns CDR1 LNHDA and CDR2 SQIVND (reference sequence). The CDR3 sequence is 16 residues long. Trimming shortened V by 1 base and J by 7 bases, and 20 bases separated the two germline ends.

The chain is built from TRBV28 and TRBJ2-7; TRBD2 matches at 13 bases. The germline V gene encodes CDR1 MDHEN and CDR2 SYDVKM. Trimming at V came to 6 bases and at J to 0 bases, leaving 14 bases not matched to a gene. This CDR3 contains 19 residues. CDR3 sequence (DNA): TGTGCCAGCAGCATACCGGGACTAGCGGGACGGGGCATCTCCTACGAGCAGTACTTC. Its protein is CASSIPGLAGRGISYEQYF.

The chain recombines TRBV5-1 with TRBJ2-2; 7 bases are a match to TRBD1. The length of the CDR3 is 17 residues. With V trimmed by 1 base and J by 1 base, 7 bases remained unmatched. Germline V gene lookup returns CDR1 SGHRS and CDR2 YFSETQ. The CDR3 DNA is TGCGCCAGCAGCTTGAGTTGGCAGGGGGTGAACACCGGGGAGCTGTTTTTT. Protein: CASSLSWQGVNTGELFF.

This rearrangement joins TRBV13 to TRBJ2-7; D possibly corresponds to TRBD2 (6 bases). Trimming left V 9 bases short and J 5 bases short, with 17 bases between. This CDR3 region has 13 residues. In germline, CDR1 is PRHDT, CDR2 FYEKMQ (reference sequence). The CDR3 sequence is CASSLGGSNEQYF. As DNA, the CDR3 is TGTGCCAGTTCCCTTGGAGGGAGCAACGAGCAGTACTTC.

This rearrangement joins TRBV5-1 to TRBJ2-2, with 7 positions matching TRBD1. The CDR3 consists of 15 residues. Germline assignment: CDR1 SGHRS and CDR2 YFSETQ. With 4 bases clipped from V and 2 bases from J, the junction kept 5 bases outside the gene matches. For the CDR3, the DNA is TGCGCCAGCAGCCCGACAGGGCCTAACACCGGGGAGCTGTTTTTT. Amino acids: CASSPTGPNTGELFF.

This clone is a singleton in its sample. CDR3 amino acids: CASSSPNSSGSITDTQYF. The CDR3 DNA is TGTGCCAGCAGCTCTCCGAATTCCAGCGGGAGTATAACAGATACGCAGTATTTT. The chain combines TRBV7-3 with TRBJ2-3; 8 nucleotides agree with TRBD2. Germline V gives CDR1 SGHTA, CDR2 FQGTGA. The CDR3 loop spans 18 amino acids. The V gene end was trimmed by 4 bases and the J gene end by 3 bases; junction bases not matched to a gene: 15.

With respect to this clone: Additional DNA sequences in this sample encode the identical CDR3. The V call is TRBV5-1, the J call TRBJ2-5; D perhaps matches TRBD2 (6 bases). Looked up from germline, CDR1 is SGHRS and CDR2 is YFSETQ. The CDR3 is 13 residues long. V was cut by 0 bases and J by 3 bases, with 6 bases left in between. CDR3 sequence reads: CASSLGREETQYF. The CDR3 nucleotides are TGCGCCAGCAGCTTGGGGAGGGAAGAGACCCAGTACTTC.

The V call is TRBV9, the J call TRBJ2-1; 8 bases match TRBD2. The germline V gene encodes CDR1 SGDLS and CDR2 YYNGEE. The V and J ends lost 0 bases and 4 bases, in that order; junction bases with no gene match: 3. The CDR3 covers 15 residues. CDR3 in DNA: TGTGCCAGCAGCGTAGAGCGGGAGTTTTACAATGAGCAGTTCTTC. Its translation: CASSVEREFYNEQFF.

This rearrangement joins TRBV19 to TRBJ2-1; D not certain. This CDR3 contains 12 residues. Germline V gives CDR1 LNHDA, CDR2 SQIVND (reference sequence). V was shortened by 4 bases and J by 6 bases, with 7 bases between the two germline ends. This chain's CDR3 is CASSTTLNEQFF. In DNA, the CDR3 is TGTGCCAGTAGTACTACCCTCAATGAGCAGTTCTTC.